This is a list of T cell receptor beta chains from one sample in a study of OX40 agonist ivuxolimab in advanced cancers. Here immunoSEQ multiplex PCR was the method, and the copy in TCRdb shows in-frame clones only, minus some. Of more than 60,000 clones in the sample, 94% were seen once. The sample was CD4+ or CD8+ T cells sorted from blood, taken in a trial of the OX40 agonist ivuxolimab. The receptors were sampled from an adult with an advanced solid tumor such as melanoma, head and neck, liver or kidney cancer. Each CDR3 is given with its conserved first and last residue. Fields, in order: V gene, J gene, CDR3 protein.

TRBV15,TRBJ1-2,CATSRGGRRSGYTF
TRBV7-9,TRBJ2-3,CASSLGIYGTDTQYF
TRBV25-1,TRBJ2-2,CASSAGLAGLAGELFF
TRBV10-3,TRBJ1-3,CAITIDRGPGNTIYF
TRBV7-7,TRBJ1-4,CASSLGGNEKLFF
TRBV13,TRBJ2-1,CASSLGTGYNEQFF
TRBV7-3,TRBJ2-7,CASSLGSGTSYEQYF
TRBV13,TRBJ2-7,CASSLELEIHEQYF
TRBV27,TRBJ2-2,CASSPSSNTGELFF
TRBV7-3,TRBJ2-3,CASSLMPGSTDTQYF
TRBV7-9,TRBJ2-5,CASSFLTGGKETQYF
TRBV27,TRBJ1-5,CASSLGSGANQPQHF
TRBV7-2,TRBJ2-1,CASSLWGSSYNEQFF
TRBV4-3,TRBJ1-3,CASSQGESSGNTIYF
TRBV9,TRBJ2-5,CASSVGEDHRGETQYF
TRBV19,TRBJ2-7,CASTGGEQGYEQYF
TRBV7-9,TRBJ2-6,CASSLGPGTGLSGANVLTF
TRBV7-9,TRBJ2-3,CASSHTQSGTDTQYF
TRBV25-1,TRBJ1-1,CASSVGGGGTEAFF
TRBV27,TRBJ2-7,CASSLSGELAGGYEQYF
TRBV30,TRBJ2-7,CAWKFGASGSYEQYF
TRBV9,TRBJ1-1,CASSVATGNTEAFF
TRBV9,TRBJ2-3,CASSVEGGNADTQYF
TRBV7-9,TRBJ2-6,CASSKVVAEGANVLTF
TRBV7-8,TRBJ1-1,CASSADGLTEAFF
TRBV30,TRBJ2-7,CAWSVVFGQGRSYEQYF
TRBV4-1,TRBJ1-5,CASSQDRAENQPQHF
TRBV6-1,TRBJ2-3,CASSEAFHREWADTQYF
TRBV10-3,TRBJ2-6,CAISDLKNSGANVLTF